These T cell receptor beta chains were read from a single sample in a study of T cells in Graves' hyperthyroidism and ophthalmopathy. TCRdb re-called the multiplex PCR reads with MiXCR, one entry per CDR3 protein. The data show 530,000 or so distinct CDR3 sequences, with less than 25% seen just once and about 11% held by the top ten. What was sequenced was blood. All receptors derive from a woman in her 30s with Graves' ophthalmopathy. CDR3s include the opening cysteine and the closing phenylalanine or tryptophan. The D gene is left open where the match is weak. For some rows the clone size is stated as once, few or many, or as a class when expanded; others skip it.

clone size	V gene	D gene	J gene	CDR3 protein	CDR3 DNA
NA	TRBV6-2/TRBV6-3	NA	TRBJ1-5	CASTLAGVYSNQPQHF	TGTGCCAGCACTTTGGCGGGGGTCTATAGCAATCAGCCCCAGCATTTT
many	TRBV20-1	TRBD1	TRBJ1-2	CSARPLDRDYGYTF	TGCAGTGCTAGACCTCTGGACAGGGACTATGGCTACACCTTC
NA	TRBV11-1	TRBD2	TRBJ2-7	CASSPRGVAGRYEQYF	TGTGCCAGCAGCCCCCGTGGAGTAGCGGGGAGGTACGAGCAGTACTTC
many	TRBV12-3/TRBV12-4	NA	TRBJ2-5	CASSSRLQGRETQYF	TGTGCCAGCAGTTCCCGACTACAGGGAAGAGAGACCCAGTACTTC
many	TRBV18	NA	TRBJ1-1	CASSLGGGMNTEAFF	TGTGCCAGCAGCTTAGGTGGGGGAATGAACACTGAAGCTTTCTTT
NA	TRBV12-3/TRBV12-4	TRBD1	TRBJ1-1	CASHEGAPTEAFF	TGTGCCAGTCACGAGGGGGCGCCCACTGAAGCTTTCTTT
many	TRBV25-1	NA	TRBJ1-2	CASSRQSSYGYTF	TGTGCCAGCAGTCGACAGAGCTCCTATGGCTACACCTTC
few	TRBV12-3/TRBV12-4	NA	TRBJ2-5	CASSLVAGGQETKYF	TGTGCCAGCAGTTTAGTGGCCGGGGGCCAAGAGACCAAGTACTTC
many	TRBV28	NA	TRBJ2-7	CASSVHEQYF	TGTGCCAGCAGTGTCCACGAGCAGTACTTC
NA	TRBV12-3/TRBV12-4	TRBD1	TRBJ1-5	CASSLGRIDREGQPQHF	TGTGCCAGCAGTTTGGGGCGGATCGACAGGGAGGGTCAGCCCCAGCATTTT
NA	TRBV29-1	TRBD2	TRBJ2-5	CSVEVAGQETQYF	TGCAGCGTTGAAGTAGCGGGCCAAGAGACCCAGTACTTC
NA	TRBV6-1	TRBD1	TRBJ2-2	CASSLQGARGTGELFF	TGTGCCAGCAGTCTCCAGGGGGCGCGGGGCACCGGGGAGCTGTTTTTT
NA	TRBV29-1	NA	TRBJ1-1	CSVVILADTEAFF	TGCAGCGTTGTAATTTTGGCCGACACTGAAGCTTTCTTT
many	TRBV4-1	NA	TRBJ1-1	CASSPRGGKGTEAFF	TGCGCCAGCAGCCCCCGGGGAGGGAAGGGCACTGAAGCTTTCTTT
few	TRBV4-2	TRBD1	TRBJ2-5	CASSQVDRVETQYF	TGTGCCAGCAGCCAGGTTGACAGGGTCGAGACCCAGTACTTC
once	TRBV24-1	NA	TRBJ2-3	CATSESGRPPHTDTQYF	TGTGCCACCAGTGAGTCGGGACGGCCGCCTCACACAGATACGCAGTATTTT